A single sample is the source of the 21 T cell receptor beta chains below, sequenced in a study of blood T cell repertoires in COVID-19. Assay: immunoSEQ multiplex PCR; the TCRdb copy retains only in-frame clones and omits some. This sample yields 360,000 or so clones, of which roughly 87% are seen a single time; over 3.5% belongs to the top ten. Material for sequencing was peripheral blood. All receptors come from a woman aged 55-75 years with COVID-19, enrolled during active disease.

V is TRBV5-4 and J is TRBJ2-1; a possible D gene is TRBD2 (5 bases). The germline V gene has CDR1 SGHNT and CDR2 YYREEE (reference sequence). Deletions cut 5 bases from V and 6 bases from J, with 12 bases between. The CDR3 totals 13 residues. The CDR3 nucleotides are TGTGCCAGCAGTCTAGCTATCGGCAATGAGCAGTTCTTC. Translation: CASSLAIGNEQFF.

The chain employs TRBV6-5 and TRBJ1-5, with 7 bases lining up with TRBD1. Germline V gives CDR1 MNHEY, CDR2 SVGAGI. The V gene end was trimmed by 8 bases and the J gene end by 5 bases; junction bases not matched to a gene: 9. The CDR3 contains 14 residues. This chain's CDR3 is CASRNHRGDQPQHF. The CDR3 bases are TGTGCCAGCCGTAATCACAGGGGTGATCAGCCCCAGCATTTT.

The CDR3 sequence is CATSLALLADPDTGELFF. As DNA, the CDR3 is TGTGCCACCAGCCTTGCCTTACTAGCGGACCCCGACACCGGGGAGCTGTTTTTT. The chain recombines TRBV15 with TRBJ2-2, with 8 positions matching TRBD2. Germline V gene lookup returns CDR1 LNHNV and CDR2 YYDKDF (reference sequence). CDR3 size: 18 residues. V shed 5 bases and J 3 bases; nucleotides not matched to a gene: 14.

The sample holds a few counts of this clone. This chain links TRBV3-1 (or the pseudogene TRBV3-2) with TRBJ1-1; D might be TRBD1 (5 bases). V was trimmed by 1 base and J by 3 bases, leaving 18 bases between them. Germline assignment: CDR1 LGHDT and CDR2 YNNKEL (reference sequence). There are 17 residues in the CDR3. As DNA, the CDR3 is TGTGCCAGCAGCCAAGCCTTCCAGGGCAGGTCGGACACTGAAGCTTTCTTT. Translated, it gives CASSQAFQGRSDTEAFF.

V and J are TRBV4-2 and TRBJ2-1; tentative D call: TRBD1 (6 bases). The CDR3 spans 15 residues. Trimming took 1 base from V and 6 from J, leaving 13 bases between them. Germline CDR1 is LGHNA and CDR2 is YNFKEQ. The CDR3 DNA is TGTGCCAGCAGCCAAGCTAACAGGGCTAGCAATGAGCAGTTCTTC. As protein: CASSQANRASNEQFF.

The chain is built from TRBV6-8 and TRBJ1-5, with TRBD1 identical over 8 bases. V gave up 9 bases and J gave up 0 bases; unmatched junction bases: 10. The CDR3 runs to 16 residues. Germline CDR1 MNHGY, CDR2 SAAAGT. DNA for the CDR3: TGTGCCAGAGTTTCAGGGGGCTCGATTAGCAATCAGCCCCAGCATTTT. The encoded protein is CARVSGGSISNQPQHF.

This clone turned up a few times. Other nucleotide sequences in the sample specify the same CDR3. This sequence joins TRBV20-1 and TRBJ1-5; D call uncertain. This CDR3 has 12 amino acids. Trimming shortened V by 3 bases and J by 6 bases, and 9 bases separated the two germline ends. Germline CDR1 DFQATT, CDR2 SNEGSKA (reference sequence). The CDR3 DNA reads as TGCAGTGCTAGTTACGGGTCTCAGCCCCAGCATTTT. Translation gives CSASYGSQPQHF.

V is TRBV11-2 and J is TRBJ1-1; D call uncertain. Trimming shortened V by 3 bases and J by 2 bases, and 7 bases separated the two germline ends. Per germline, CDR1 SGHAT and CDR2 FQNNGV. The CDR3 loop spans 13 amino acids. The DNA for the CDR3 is TGTGCCAGCAGCTTCGGTTTCAACACTGAAGCTTTCTTT. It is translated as CASSFGFNTEAFF.

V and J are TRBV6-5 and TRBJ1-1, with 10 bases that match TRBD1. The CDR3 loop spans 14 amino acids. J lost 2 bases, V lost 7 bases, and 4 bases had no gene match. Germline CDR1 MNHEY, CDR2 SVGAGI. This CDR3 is CASKGQGTNTEAFF. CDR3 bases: TGTGCCAGCAAGGGACAGGGGACCAACACTGAAGCTTTCTTT.

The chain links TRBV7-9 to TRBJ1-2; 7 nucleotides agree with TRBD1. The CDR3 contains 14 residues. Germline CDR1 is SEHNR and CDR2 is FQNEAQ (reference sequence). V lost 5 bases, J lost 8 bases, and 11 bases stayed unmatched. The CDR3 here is CASSPSTGAVGYTF. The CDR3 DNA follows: TGTGCCAGCAGCCCATCCACAGGGGCTGTCGGCTACACCTTC.

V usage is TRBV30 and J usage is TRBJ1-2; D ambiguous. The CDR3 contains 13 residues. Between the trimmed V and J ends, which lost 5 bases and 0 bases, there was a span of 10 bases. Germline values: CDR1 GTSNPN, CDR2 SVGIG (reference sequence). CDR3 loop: CAWGHLTNYGYTF. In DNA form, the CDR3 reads TGTGCCTGGGGGCACTTAACTAACTATGGCTACACCTTC.

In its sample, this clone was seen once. The chain's CDR3 is CASSQERGAAYNEQFF. Written as DNA, the CDR3 is TGCGCCAGCAGCCAAGAGCGGGGGGCCGCCTACAATGAGCAGTTCTTC. The rearrangement uses TRBV4-1 and TRBJ2-1; 8 bases line up with TRBD2. The CDR3 totals 16 residues. The V gene end was trimmed by 0 bases and the J gene end by 2 bases; junction bases not matched to a gene: 3. Per the germline V gene, CDR1 is MGHRA and CDR2 is YSYEKL.

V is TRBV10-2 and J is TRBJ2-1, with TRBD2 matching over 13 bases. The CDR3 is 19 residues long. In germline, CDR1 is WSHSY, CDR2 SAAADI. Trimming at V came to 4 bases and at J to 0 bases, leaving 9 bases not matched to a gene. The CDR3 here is CASSALTSGGTTSYNEQFF. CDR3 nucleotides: TGCGCCAGCAGTGCCCTGACTAGCGGGGGGACCACCTCCTACAATGAGCAGTTCTTC.

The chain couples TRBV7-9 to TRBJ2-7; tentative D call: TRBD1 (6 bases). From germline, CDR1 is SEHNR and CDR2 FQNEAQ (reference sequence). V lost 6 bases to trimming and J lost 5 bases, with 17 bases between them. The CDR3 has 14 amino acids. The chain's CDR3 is CASSRTVQSDEQYF. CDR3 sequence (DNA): TGTGCCAGCAGTCGGACAGTTCAAAGCGACGAGCAGTACTTC.

The CDR3 spells CASSPQGLAGSSKDEQFF. The CDR3 DNA sequence: TGTGCCAGCAGCCCCCAGGGACTAGCGGGGTCTTCCAAAGATGAGCAGTTCTTC. The V call is TRBV3-1 (or the pseudogene TRBV3-2), the J call TRBJ2-1, with 13 nucleotides matching TRBD2. V lost 4 bases, J lost 8 bases, and 14 bases stayed unmatched. CDR3 length: 18 amino acids. The germline V gene has CDR1 LGHDT and CDR2 YNNKEL (reference sequence).

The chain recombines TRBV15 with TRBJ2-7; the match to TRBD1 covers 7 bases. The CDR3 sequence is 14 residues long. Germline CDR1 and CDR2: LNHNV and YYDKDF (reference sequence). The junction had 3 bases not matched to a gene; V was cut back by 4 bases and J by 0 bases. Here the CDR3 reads CATSINRGSYEQYF. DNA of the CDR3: TGTGCCACCAGCATAAACAGGGGCTCCTACGAGCAGTACTTC.

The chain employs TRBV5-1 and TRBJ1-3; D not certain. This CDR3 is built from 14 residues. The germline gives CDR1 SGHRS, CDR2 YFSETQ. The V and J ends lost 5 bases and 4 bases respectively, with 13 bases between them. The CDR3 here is CASSLVAEGNTIYF. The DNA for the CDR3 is TGCGCCAGCAGTCTCGTGGCAGAAGGAAACACCATATATTTT.

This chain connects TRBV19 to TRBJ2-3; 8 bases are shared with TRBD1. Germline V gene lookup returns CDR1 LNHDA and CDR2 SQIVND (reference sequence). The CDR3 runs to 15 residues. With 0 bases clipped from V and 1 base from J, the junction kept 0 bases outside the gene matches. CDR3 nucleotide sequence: TGTGCCAGTAGTATAGAGGGACAGGGCACAGATACGCAGTATTTT. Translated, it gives CASSIEGQGTDTQYF.

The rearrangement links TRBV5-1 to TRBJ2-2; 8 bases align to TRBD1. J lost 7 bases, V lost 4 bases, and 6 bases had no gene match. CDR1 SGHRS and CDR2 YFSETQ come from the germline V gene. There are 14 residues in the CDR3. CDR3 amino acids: CASSPIQGVGELFF. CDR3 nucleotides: TGCGCCAGCAGCCCGATACAGGGGGTCGGGGAGCTGTTTTTT.

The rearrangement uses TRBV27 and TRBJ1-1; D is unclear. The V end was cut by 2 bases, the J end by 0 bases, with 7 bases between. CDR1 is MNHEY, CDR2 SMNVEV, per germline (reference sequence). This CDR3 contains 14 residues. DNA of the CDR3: TGTGCCAGCAGTTTACAGGTAATGAACACTGAAGCTTTCTTT. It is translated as CASSLQVMNTEAFF.

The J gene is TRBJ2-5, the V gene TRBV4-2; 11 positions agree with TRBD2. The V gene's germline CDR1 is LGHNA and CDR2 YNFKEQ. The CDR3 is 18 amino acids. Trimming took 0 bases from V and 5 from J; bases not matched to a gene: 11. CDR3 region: CASSQDGLAGGNDETQYF. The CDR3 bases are TGTGCCAGCAGCCAAGATGGGCTAGCGGGGGGCAACGACGAGACCCAGTACTTC.